This T cell receptor (beta chain) emerged from a study of cytomegalovirus exposure and HLA in healthy donors. Donors likely had unrecorded immune exposures despite being nominally healthy when sampled. Vbeta (60) and Jbeta (13) primers were used in the PCR. This table comes from immunoSEQ multiplex PCR, and its TCRdb copy is limited to in-frame clones, with some not included. Of 90,000 to 150,000 clones listed, around 77% are singletons. The CDR3 runs 13 residues. Germline-derived CDR1 and CDR2 are SGHTS and YDEGEE. V gave up 3 bases and J gave up 8 bases, with 14 bases separating them. The V gene is TRBV5-8, the J gene TRBJ1-1; tentatively, D is TRBD1 (6 bases). The clonotype was recovered from a man aged 18 to 29 in good health and CMV-seropositive. The sequenced material came from PBMCs. DNA for the CDR3: TGTGCCAGCAGCTCGACAGGTAACTTAGAAGCTTTCTTT. Protein sequence: CASSSTGNLEAFF.